The sequence of this T cell receptor (beta chain) was determined in a study of blood T cell repertoires in COVID-19. At the level of the study: Spain, Italy and the United States supplied samples that represented acute and convalescent COVID-19. T cells, B-cell-depleted T cells, or PBMCs provided the cDNA or gDNA that served as material.

V lost 2 bases to trimming and J lost 4 bases, with 13 bases between them. Germline CDR1 is SGHRS and CDR2 is YFSETQ. This CDR3 is 14 amino acids long. Original processing methods: It was from reference gene primer amplification that nucleated cell counts were estimated. Libraries were prepared by immunoSEQ multiplex PCR; TCRdb keeps only in-frame clonotypes and omits some of them. Clone size and V and J calls were adopted from that table, with D and trimming inferred from the DNA. The table lists over 60,000 clones, roughly nine tenths of them singletons. Sequenced input: peripheral blood. The sequence derives from a woman aged 45-59 years with active COVID-19. This chain joins TRBV5-1 and TRBJ2-7, with a weak D call TRBD1 (6 bases). Written as DNA, the CDR3 is TGCGCCAGCAGCTTTTCGGCAGGGGAGTACGAGCAGTACTTC. It is translated as CASSFSAGEYEQYF. The variable domain in full, with the rest retrieved from reference TRBV5-1 and TRBJ2-7, is KAGVTQTPRYLIKTRGQQVTLSCSPISGHRSVSWYQQTPGQGLQFLFEYFSETQRNKGNFPGRFSGRQFSNSRSEMNVSTLELGDSALYLCASSFSAGEYEQYFGPGTRLTVT.